This TCR beta chain is drawn from a study of CD8+CD57+ T cells in acquired aplastic anemia. Study-level background: Where healthy donors were concerned, CD4+ cells averaged approximately 9.9 million reads.

V was pared by 5 bases and J by 0 bases, with 11 bases between. Germline loops: CDR1 SGHVS, CDR2 FNYEAQ. The CDR3 runs 15 residues. Profiles of TCR beta VDJ and CDR3 were generated from a genomic DNA template. TCRdb re-called the reads through MiXCR, storing one row per CDR3 protein. This sample has around 170,000 distinct CDR3 sequences, with 60% to 70% found just once. The sequencing input was sorted CD4+, CD8+, or CD8+CD57+ T cells (not recorded which) from PBMCs. The TCR was taken from a human donor in good health. The chain joins TRBV7-6 to TRBJ2-1; D remains ambiguous. In DNA, the CDR3 is TGTGCCAGCAGCGGTATGAAGCCCTCCTACAATGAGCAGTTCTTC. Its translation is CASSGMKPSYNEQFF.